The 30 T cell receptor beta chains presented below share a single source sample, sequenced in a study of response to subunit inactivated influenza vaccine. TCRdb analysed the RT-PCR reads with MiXCR anew, one entry per CDR3 protein. This sample has more than 550,000 distinct CDR3 sequences, with around 11% found just once. The data also belong to a second study, concerning T cells expressing NK-cell markers. As reported in that work: The TCR beta cDNA came from 5'RACE template switching with UMIs.

This specimen was PBMCs from blood, taken on the day of vaccination. The receptors shown here come from a man aged 45 to 65 who received an inactivated influenza vaccine.

This clonotype was observed once. This rearrangement joins TRBV24-1 to TRBJ2-2; 8 bases fit TRBD1. The CDR3 spans 16 residues. Trimming cost V 4 bases and J 1 base; bases outside gene matches: 4. Germline V gene sequence: CDR1 KGHDR, CDR2 SFDVKD. In DNA form, the CDR3 reads TGTGCCACCAGTGACCGGGACAGGAGGAACACCGGGGAGCTGTTTTTT. It encodes CATSDRDRRNTGELFF.

This clonotype was seen a handful of times. The V and J genes are TRBV5-1 and TRBJ2-2; 8 positions match TRBD1. The germline gives CDR1 SGHRS, CDR2 YFSETQ. V gave up 4 bases and J gave up 6 bases; unmatched junction bases: 5. The CDR3 is 14 amino acids. In DNA form, the CDR3 reads TGCGCCAGCAGCAAGGGACAGGCCTCCGGGGAGCTGTTTTTT. Protein sequence: CASSKGQASGELFF. The full variable domain, completed using reference TRBV5-1 and TRBJ2-2, is KAGVTQTPRYLIKTRGQQVTLSCSPISGHRSVSWYQQTPGQGLQFLFEYFSETQRNKGNFPGRFSGRQFSNSRSEMNVSTLELGDSALYLCASSKGQASGELFFGEGSRLTVL.

The chain combines TRBV5-1 with TRBJ1-4; D is unresolved. V was cut by 2 bases and J by 8 bases, with 10 bases left in between. CDR1 is SGHRS, CDR2 YFSETQ, per germline. The CDR3 consists of 13 residues. The CDR3 DNA is TGCGCCAGCAGCTTACGTGGGGAGGAAAAACTGTTTTTT. As protein: CASSLRGEEKLFF.

This chain uses TRBV12-3 or TRBV12-4 with TRBJ2-7, with TRBD2 matching over 8 bases. With V trimmed by 5 bases and J by 0 bases, 9 bases remained unmatched. CDR3 size: 16 residues. CDR3 nucleotides: TGTGCCAGCAGTCTCCGGGTAGCGGGATACTCCTACGAGCAGTACTTC. As protein: CASSLRVAGYSYEQYF.

This clonotype was seen only a few times. The chain carries TRBV6-2 or TRBV6-3 and TRBJ1-5, with 10 bases identical to TRBD1. The germline CDR1 and CDR2 sequences are MNHEY and SVGEGT. With 6 bases clipped from V and 7 bases from J, the junction kept 9 bases outside the gene matches. The CDR3 is 15 amino acids. CDR3 sequence reads: CASRPDRGLWQPQHF. The CDR3 coding sequence is TGTGCCAGCAGACCCGACAGGGGGCTTTGGCAGCCCCAGCATTTT.

The V and J genes are TRBV28 and TRBJ2-5, with D possibly TRBD2 on 6 matching bases. Germline V gene sequence: CDR1 MDHEN, CDR2 SYDVKM. Trimming removed 7 bases at V and 4 bases at J, with 13 bases between. CDR3 length equals 13 residues. The CDR3 nucleotides read TGTGCCAGCAACCCACTTAGCGGAGAGACCCAGTACTTC. Translated: CASNPLSGETQYF.

V and J are TRBV19 and TRBJ1-5; TRBD1 is a possible D gene (6 bases). Trimming left V 5 bases short and J 6 bases short, with 11 bases between. Germline CDR1 and CDR2: LNHDA and SQIVND (reference sequence). The CDR3 length is 13 residues. CDR3 amino acids: CASSLQGSQPQHF. For the CDR3, the DNA is TGTGCCAGTAGTCTACAGGGATCTCAGCCCCAGCATTTT.

This clonotype appeared a few times. This rearrangement joins TRBV29-1 to TRBJ2-3; no reliable D call. V gave up 3 bases and J gave up 1 base, with 5 bases separating them. Germline CDR1 and CDR2: SQVTM and ANQGSEA. The CDR3 has 12 residues. The DNA of the CDR3 is TGCAGCGTTGAGTTAGGCACAGATACGCAGTATTTT. It is translated as CSVELGTDTQYF.

This chain connects TRBV27 to TRBJ2-1; perhaps TRBD2 as D (5 bases). The CDR3 consists of 15 residues. V dropped 7 bases and J dropped 0 bases, with 13 bases sitting between them. Germline assignment: CDR1 MNHEY and CDR2 SMNVEV (reference sequence). The CDR3 bases are TGTGCCAGCAACGCCTTGGGGAGCTCCTACAATGAGCAGTTCTTC. This codes for CASNALGSSYNEQFF.

This clonotype was recorded a few times. The chain has TRBV18 and TRBJ1-6, with D unclear. Per germline, CDR1 KGHSH and CDR2 LQKENI. The V end lost 4 bases, the J end lost 9 bases, and 13 bases lay between the germline ends. The CDR3 is 14 amino acids. The DNA for the CDR3 is TGTGCCAGCTCACTAGGACCTTCAGGTTCACCCCTCCACTTT. This gives the protein CASSLGPSGSPLHF.

The sample holds many counts of this clonotype. This chain joins TRBV5-1 and TRBJ2-2; D is tentatively TRBD1 or TRBD2 (5 bases each). This CDR3 comprises 16 residues. Deletions cut 0 bases from V and 1 base from J, with 10 bases between. The germline V gene encodes CDR1 SGHRS and CDR2 YFSETQ. This CDR3 reads CASSLVGGENTGELFF. In DNA form, the CDR3 reads TGCGCCAGCAGCTTGGTTGGGGGTGAGAACACCGGGGAGCTGTTTTTT.

This clonotype occurred many times. This rearrangement joins TRBV12-3 or TRBV12-4 to TRBJ2-1; the match to TRBD2 covers 8 bases. The junction had 14 bases not matched to a gene; V was cut back by 7 bases and J by 9 bases. The CDR3 covers 15 residues. The CDR3 spells CASTRGLGVLREQFF. The DNA of the CDR3 is TGTGCCAGCACAAGGGGACTAGGTGTCTTACGTGAGCAGTTCTTC.

The V call is TRBV10-3, the J call TRBJ2-1; D gene unclear. The germline CDR1 and CDR2 sequences are ENHRY and SYGVKD. The CDR3 contains 12 residues. The V end was cut by 3 bases, the J end by 4 bases, with 4 bases between. The chain's CDR3 is CAISDIYNEQFF. The DNA of the CDR3 is TGTGCCATCAGTGATATTTACAATGAGCAGTTCTTC.

This clonotype was seen a few times. The V call is TRBV29-1, the J call TRBJ2-1; 8 bases agree with TRBD2. Trimming cost V 7 bases and J 6 bases; bases outside gene matches: 11. CDR3 length: 14 residues. From germline, CDR1 is SQVTM and CDR2 ANQGSEA. As DNA, the CDR3 is TGCAGCGCCCAGCCCAGCGGGGGCCCCAATGAGCAGTTCTTC. It is translated as CSAQPSGGPNEQFF.

This clonotype occurred a few times. This sequence joins TRBV29-1 and TRBJ2-7, with 9 bases fitting TRBD1. J lost 5 bases, V lost 4 bases, and 6 bases had no gene match. The CDR3 length is 13 residues. Germline assignment: CDR1 SQVTM and CDR2 ANQGSEA. The CDR3 bases are TGCAGCGTTGTCACGGACAGGGGCGACGAGCAGTACTTC. As protein: CSVVTDRGDEQYF.

This clonotype has only a few counts. The rearrangement joins TRBV19 to TRBJ2-6, with 8 bases aligning to TRBD2. Germline V CDR1 and CDR2: LNHDA, SQIVND (reference sequence). V shed 5 bases, J shed 0 bases, and the junction held 9 bases outside the gene matches. There are 18 residues in the CDR3. The CDR3 protein is CASSPSAGALSGANVLTF. For the CDR3, the DNA is TGTGCCAGTAGTCCCTCAGCGGGAGCCCTCTCTGGGGCCAACGTCCTGACTTTC.

On this clonotype: This may be a read error, as it is one base from a much larger clone. The chain's CDR3 is CASSLSGLANTGELCF. CDR3 nucleotide sequence: TGTGCCAGCAGCTTATCGGGACTAGCGAACACCGGGGAGCTGTGTTTT. This chain joins TRBV7-2 and TRBJ2-2, with TRBD2 identical over 10 bases. The CDR3 covers 16 residues. Germline CDR1 is SGHTA and CDR2 is FQGNSA.

J is TRBJ2-1 and V is TRBV7-6, with unresolved D. Germline V gives CDR1 SGHVS, CDR2 FNYEAQ. Between the trimmed V and J ends, which lost 5 bases and 6 bases, there was a span of 14 bases. The CDR3 contains 14 residues. The CDR3 bases are TGTGCCAGCAGCGCCATCTACGGTCCCAATGAGCAGTTCTTC. Protein product: CASSAIYGPNEQFF.

The V gene is TRBV23-1, the J gene TRBJ2-3; D gene uncertain. TRBV23-1 is an ORF, with its function uncertain. This CDR3 region has 11 residues. Trimming took off 8 bases at V and 5 bases at J, with 8 bases between the two ends. The CDR3 is CASPSEDTQYF. CDR3 bases: TGCGCCAGCCCCTCAGAAGATACGCAGTATTTT.

This sequence joins TRBV7-9 and TRBJ1-2, with D maybe TRBD1 (5 bases). The germline V gene encodes CDR1 SEHNR and CDR2 FQNEAQ (reference sequence). The CDR3 loop spans 15 amino acids. With 5 bases removed from V and 4 bases from J, the gap between germline ends came to 17 bases. Here the CDR3 DNA reads TGTGCCAGCAGCCCACGACAGTCACGCAGCTATGGCTACACCTTC. This gives the protein CASSPRQSRSYGYTF.

This sequence joins TRBV27 and TRBJ1-4; D not certain. Germline CDR1 reads MNHEY; CDR2 reads SMNVEV (reference sequence). The CDR3 covers 16 residues. V was cut by 6 bases and J by 0 bases, with 14 bases left in between. The CDR3 DNA reads TGTGCCAGCAGCCTTACAAGGATCGCAACTAATGAAAAACTGTTTTTT. This codes for CASSLTRIATNEKLFF.

DNA for the CDR3: TGTGCCAGCCGCCCGGGGGGAGCCGGGGAGCTGTTTTTT. Translation gives CASRPGGAGELFF. The rearrangement links TRBV12-3 or TRBV12-4 to TRBJ2-2; 7 bases line up with TRBD2. The CDR3 is made up of 13 amino acids. Unmatched junction bases numbered 6, after V lost 8 bases and J lost 6 bases.

This sequence joins TRBV11-2 and TRBJ2-7; possibly TRBD2 for D (5 bases). The germline V gene encodes CDR1 SGHAT and CDR2 FQNNGV. The CDR3 extends over 12 amino acids. The V gene lost 7 bases and the J gene lost 3 bases, with 10 bases spanning the gap. The CDR3 DNA follows: TGTGCCAGCACCGAGGGAGTCTACGAGCAGTACTTC. Its translation is CASTEGVYEQYF.

This clonotype was found a few times. CDR3 in DNA: TGCGCCAGCAGCCCGGACAGGGTTGGCGGGGAGCTGTTTTTT. Its translation: CASSPDRVGGELFF. The chain uses TRBV5-1 and TRBJ2-2; 8 bases match TRBD1. V shed 4 bases, J shed 7 bases, and the junction held 6 bases outside the gene matches. Germline V CDR1 and CDR2: SGHRS, YFSETQ. The CDR3 length is 14 residues. Combining the CDR3 with reference TRBV5-1 and TRBJ2-2 gives the whole variable domain KAGVTQTPRYLIKTRGQQVTLSCSPISGHRSVSWYQQTPGQGLQFLFEYFSETQRNKGNFPGRFSGRQFSNSRSEMNVSTLELGDSALYLCASSPDRVGGELFFGEGSRLTVL.

V usage is TRBV7-2 and J usage is TRBJ1-1, with D tentatively TRBD1 (6 bases). CDR3 size: 14 residues. Trimming removed 5 bases at V and 4 bases at J, with 14 bases between. Germline CDR1 reads SGHTA; CDR2 reads FQGNSA. CDR3 coding DNA: TGTGCCAGCAGCCGCCACAGGGAAGCCACTGAAGCTTTCTTT. As protein: CASSRHREATEAFF.

This clonotype was recorded at least ten times. The chain joins TRBV20-1 to TRBJ2-3; tentatively, D is TRBD2 (6 bases). CDR1 and CDR2 from the germline V gene are DFQATT and SNEGSKA (reference sequence). The ends were cut back, 4 bases at V and 5 bases at J, with 19 bases in the middle. This CDR3 has 15 amino acids. The CDR3 region is CSATPRGREIDTQYF. CDR3 bases: TGCAGTGCTACCCCGAGGGGCCGGGAGATAGATACGCAGTATTTT.

This clonotype was seen only a few times. CDR3 DNA: TGTGCCAGCAGCCAGGTACGGGGGGGAAATCAGCCCCAGCATTTT. Translating it yields CASSQVRGGNQPQHF. The chain recombines TRBV4-2 with TRBJ1-5; tentative D call: TRBD1 (5 bases). V lost 3 bases to trimming and J lost 4 bases, with 13 bases between them. The CDR3 totals 15 residues. CDR1 is LGHNA, CDR2 YNFKEQ, per germline.

The sample holds a few counts of this clonotype. The chain has TRBV5-1 and TRBJ1-1; tentative D call: TRBD1 (5 bases). This CDR3 has 13 residues. The germline gives CDR1 SGHRS, CDR2 YFSETQ. V lost 5 bases and J lost 1, with 9 bases in between. Written as DNA, the CDR3 is TGCGCCAGCAGACGAGGACAGAACACTGAAGCTTTCTTT. Translating gives CASRRGQNTEAFF.

The chain is built from TRBV12-3 or TRBV12-4 and TRBJ1-5; no reliable D call. The V end lost 6 bases, the J end lost 0 bases, and 6 bases lay between the germline ends. The CDR3 extends over 13 amino acids. The CDR3 DNA is TGTGCCAGCAGCTGGATTAGCAATCAGCCCCAGCATTTT. It translates to CASSWISNQPQHF.

This clonotype has more than one count but fewer than ten. A read error may account for a junction end that differs from germline. This chain uses TRBV30 with TRBJ2-1; perhaps D is TRBD1 or TRBD2 (5 bases each). Germline V gives CDR1 GTSNPN, CDR2 SVGIG (reference sequence). The CDR3 sequence is 13 residues long. This CDR3 is CAWSVGRYHEQFF. In DNA form, the CDR3 reads TGTGCCTGGAGTGTGGGACGCTACCATGAGCAGTTCTTC.